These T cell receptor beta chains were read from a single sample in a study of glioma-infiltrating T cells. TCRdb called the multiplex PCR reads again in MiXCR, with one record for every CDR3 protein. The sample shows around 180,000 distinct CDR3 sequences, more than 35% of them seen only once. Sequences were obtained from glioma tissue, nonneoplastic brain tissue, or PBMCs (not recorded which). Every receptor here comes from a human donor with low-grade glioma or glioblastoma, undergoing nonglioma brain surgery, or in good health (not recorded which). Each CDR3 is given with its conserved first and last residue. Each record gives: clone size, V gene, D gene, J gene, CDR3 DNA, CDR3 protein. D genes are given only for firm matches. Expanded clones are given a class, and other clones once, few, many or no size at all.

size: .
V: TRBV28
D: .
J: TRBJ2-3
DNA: TGTGCCAGCAGTGTGGAGGGTACCTACACAGATACGCAGTATTTT
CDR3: CASSVEGTYTDTQYF

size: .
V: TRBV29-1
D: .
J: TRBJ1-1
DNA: TGCAGCGTCCAGACAGTGAACACTGAAGCTTTCTTT
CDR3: CSVQTVNTEAFF

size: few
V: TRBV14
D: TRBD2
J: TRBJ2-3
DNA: TGTGCCAGCAGCCACGGGACTAGCGGAGGGTATTTT
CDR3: CASSHGTSGGYF

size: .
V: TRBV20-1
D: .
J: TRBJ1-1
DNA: TGCAGTGCTATAGAGGGTGCGGGAAACACTGAAGCTTTCTTT
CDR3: CSAIEGAGNTEAFF

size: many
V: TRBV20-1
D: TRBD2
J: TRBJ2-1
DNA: TGCAGTGCTCCAGGTCTAGCGGGAGCTATCAATGAGCAGTTCTTC
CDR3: CSAPGLAGAINEQFF

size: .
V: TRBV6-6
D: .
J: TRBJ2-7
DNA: TGTGCCAGCAGTTACTCGATGTCACAGGTCTCCTACGAGCAGTACTTC
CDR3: CASSYSMSQVSYEQYF

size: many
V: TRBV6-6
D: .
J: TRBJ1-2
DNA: TGTGCCAGCAGTTACGGGGGGACTGGCGACTATGGCTACACCTTC
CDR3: CASSYGGTGDYGYTF

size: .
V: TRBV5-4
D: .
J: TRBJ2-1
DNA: TGTGCCAGCAGCGAAGGGGATTCTTACAATGAGCAGTTCTTC
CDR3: CASSEGDSYNEQFF

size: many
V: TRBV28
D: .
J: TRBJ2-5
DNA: TGTGCCAGCAGTTTAGGCGGGGGCGTAGCGGAGACCCAGTACTTC
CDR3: CASSLGGGVAETQYF

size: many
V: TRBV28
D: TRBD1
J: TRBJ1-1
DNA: TGTGCCAGTACCGGACAGGGGGCGGGGTATACTGAAGCTTTCTTT
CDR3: CASTGQGAGYTEAFF

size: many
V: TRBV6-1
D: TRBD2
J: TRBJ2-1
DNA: TGTGCCAGCAGTATACGTCTGCTAGCGGGAGAAGAAAATGAGCAGTTCTTC
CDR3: CASSIRLLAGEENEQFF

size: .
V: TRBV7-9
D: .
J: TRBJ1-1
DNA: TGTGCCAGCACCCTGGCACTGTCGAACACTGAAGCTTTCTTT
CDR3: CASTLALSNTEAFF

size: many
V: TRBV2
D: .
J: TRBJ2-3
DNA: TGTGCCAGCAGTGAGTCGCGGGGCACAGATACGCAGTATTTT
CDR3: CASSESRGTDTQYF

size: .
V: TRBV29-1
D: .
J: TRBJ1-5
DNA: TGCAGCGTGGGGGCCCAGGGACAGCCCCAGCATTTT
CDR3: CSVGAQGQPQHF

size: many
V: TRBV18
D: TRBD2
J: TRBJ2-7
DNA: TGTGCCAGCTCGGGAGGGCAAGTCAACCGCGAGCAGTACTTC
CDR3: CASSGGQVNREQYF

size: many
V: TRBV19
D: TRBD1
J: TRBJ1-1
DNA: TGTGCCAGTAGTACGGGCCGGGACAGCACTGAAGCTTTCTTT
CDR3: CASSTGRDSTEAFF

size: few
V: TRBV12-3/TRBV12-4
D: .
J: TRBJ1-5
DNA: TGTGCCAGCAGTTTCCGGCGAACGGGTAATATTTATCAGCCCCAGCATTTT
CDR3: CASSFRRTGNIYQPQHF

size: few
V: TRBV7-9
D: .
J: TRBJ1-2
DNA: TGTGCCAGCAGCTTAGTAACCGGGGAGGGCTACACCTTC
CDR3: CASSLVTGEGYTF

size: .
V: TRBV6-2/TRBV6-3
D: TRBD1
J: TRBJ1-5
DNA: TGTGCCACCTCCCGGACAGGGGGAGTCCCAAGCCCCCAGCATTTT
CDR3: CATSRTGGVPSPQHF

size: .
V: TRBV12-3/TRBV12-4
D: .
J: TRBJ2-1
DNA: TGTGCCAGCAGGCGGGACCAACCAAACAATGAGCAGTTCTTC
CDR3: CASRRDQPNNEQFF

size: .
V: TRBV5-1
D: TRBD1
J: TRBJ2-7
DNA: TGCGCCAGCAGCATAGGGACAGGCTACGAGCAGTACTTC
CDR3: CASSIGTGYEQYF

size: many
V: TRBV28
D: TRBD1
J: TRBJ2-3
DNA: TGTGCCAACAGAACCGGGACAGATGGGGTTGTGCATACGCAGTATTTT
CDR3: CANRTGTDGVVHTQYF

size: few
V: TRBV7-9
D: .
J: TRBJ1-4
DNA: TGTGCCACACATGCCGGATCCGAAAAACTGTTTTTT
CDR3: CATHAGSEKLFF

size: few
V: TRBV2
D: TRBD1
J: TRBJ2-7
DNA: TGTGCCAGCATAAGACAGGGGCCCTACGAGCAGTACTTC
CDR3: CASIRQGPYEQYF

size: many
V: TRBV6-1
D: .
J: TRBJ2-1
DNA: TGTGCCAGCACCAAAGAGGGGAGATACAATGAGCAGTTCTTC
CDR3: CASTKEGRYNEQFF

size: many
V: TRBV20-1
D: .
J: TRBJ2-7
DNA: TGCAGTGCTATGAGGACTGGGACCTACGAGCAGTACTTC
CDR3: CSAMRTGTYEQYF

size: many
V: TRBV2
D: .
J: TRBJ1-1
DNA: TGTGCCAGCAGTGAATTGTTCAACACTGAAGCTTTCTTT
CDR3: CASSELFNTEAFF

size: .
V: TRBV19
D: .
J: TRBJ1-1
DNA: TGTGCCAGTAGTTTCGGCAAACAGAACACTGAAGCTTTCTTT
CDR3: CASSFGKQNTEAFF

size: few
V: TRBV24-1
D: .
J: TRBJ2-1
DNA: TGTGCCACCAGTGAGTCTGGACAGAGCAATGAGCAGTTCTTC
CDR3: CATSESGQSNEQFF

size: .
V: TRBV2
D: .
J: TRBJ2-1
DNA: TGTGCCAGCAGTGACAGGAGGGCCTACAATGAGAGGTTATTC
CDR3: CASSDRRAYNERLF

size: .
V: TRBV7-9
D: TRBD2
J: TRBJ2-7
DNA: TGTGCCAGACAAGGGGCGGGAGCTCTCGAGCAGTACTTC
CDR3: CARQGAGALEQYF

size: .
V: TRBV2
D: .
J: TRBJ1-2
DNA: TGTGCCAGCAGCGGAAACACATGGGACTATGGCTACACCTTC
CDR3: CASSGNTWDYGYTF

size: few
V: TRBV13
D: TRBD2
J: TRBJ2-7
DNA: TGTGCCAGCAGCTTAGTAGCGGGAGGGCCAGGGGAGCAGTACTTC
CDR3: CASSLVAGGPGEQYF

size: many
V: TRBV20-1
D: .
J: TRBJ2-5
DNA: TGCAGTGCTAGAGATCCCCGGGCCATAGGGGAGACCCAGTACTTC
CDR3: CSARDPRAIGETQYF

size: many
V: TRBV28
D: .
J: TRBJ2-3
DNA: TGTGCCAGCAGTTTCCCGTTCGAGGGGGTGGATACGCAGTATTTT
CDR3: CASSFPFEGVDTQYF

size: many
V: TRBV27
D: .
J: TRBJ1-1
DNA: TGTGCCAGCAGTCCTTATCAAACAGCCACTGAAGCTTTCTTT
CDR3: CASSPYQTATEAFF

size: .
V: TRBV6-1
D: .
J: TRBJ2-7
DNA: TGTGCCAGCAGCAGAAATGGAGAGTACCAGCAGTACTTC
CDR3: CASSRNGEYQQYF

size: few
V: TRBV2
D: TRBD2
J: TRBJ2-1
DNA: TGTGCCAGCCCGGGACTAGCGGGAGGGCCAACTTCCCATGAGCAGTTCTTC
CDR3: CASPGLAGGPTSHEQFF

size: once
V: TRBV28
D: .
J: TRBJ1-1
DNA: TGTGCCGGCAGTTTTTCCGGGAACACTGAAGCTTTCTTT
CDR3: CAGSFSGNTEAFF

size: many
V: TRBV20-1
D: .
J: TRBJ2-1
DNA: TGCAGTGCTAGGACTTACTCCTACAATGAGCAGTTCTTC
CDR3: CSARTYSYNEQFF

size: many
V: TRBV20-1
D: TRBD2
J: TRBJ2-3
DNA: TGCAGTGCTCCCGGGACTAGCGGGGCCACAGATACGCAGTATTTT
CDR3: CSAPGTSGATDTQYF

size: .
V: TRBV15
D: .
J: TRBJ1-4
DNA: TGTGCCACCAGCGGAGATCTGGTGAATAATGAAAAACTGTTTTTT
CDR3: CATSGDLVNNEKLFF

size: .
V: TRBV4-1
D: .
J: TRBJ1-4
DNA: TGCGCCAGCAGCCCGAACCTCCAGGGGTGGGATGAAAAACTGTTTTTT
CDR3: CASSPNLQGWDEKLFF

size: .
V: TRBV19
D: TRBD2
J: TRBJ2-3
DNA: TGTGCCAGTAGCCCGACGGGACTAGACACAGATACGCAGTATTTT
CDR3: CASSPTGLDTDTQYF

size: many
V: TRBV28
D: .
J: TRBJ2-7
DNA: TGTGCCAGCAGTGGTGGTAAGGGGATGATTTCCGAGCAGTACTTC
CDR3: CASSGGKGMISEQYF

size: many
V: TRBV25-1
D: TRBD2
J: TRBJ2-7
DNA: TGTGCCAGCAGTGAATATTCACTAGCGGACGAGCAGTACTTC
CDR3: CASSEYSLADEQYF

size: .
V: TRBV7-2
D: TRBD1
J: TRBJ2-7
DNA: TGTGCCAGCAGCTTATCCGACAGGGGACACGAGCAGTACTTC
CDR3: CASSLSDRGHEQYF

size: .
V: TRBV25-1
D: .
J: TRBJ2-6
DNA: TGTGCCAGCAGTTTAGCCGAGGGACCGGTCTATGGGGCCAACGTCCTGACTTTC
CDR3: CASSLAEGPVYGANVLTF

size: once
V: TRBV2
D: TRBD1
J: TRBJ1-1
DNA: TGTGCCAGCAGAGGCGGACAGGGGATTCCTATTGTGGACACTGAAGCTTTCTTT
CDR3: CASRGGQGIPIVDTEAFF

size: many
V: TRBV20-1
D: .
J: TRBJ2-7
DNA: TGCAGTGCTCGCGGGCCGCACCCCTACGAGCAGTACTTC
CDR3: CSARGPHPYEQYF

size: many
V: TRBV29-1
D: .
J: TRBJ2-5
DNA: TGCAGCGGTGTTAAAGGGACCCAGTACTTC
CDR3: CSGVKGTQYF

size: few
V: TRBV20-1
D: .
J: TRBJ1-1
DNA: TGCAGTGCTAGATGGGGAATGAACACTGAAGCTTTCTTT
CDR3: CSARWGMNTEAFF

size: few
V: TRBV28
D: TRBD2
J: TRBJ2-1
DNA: TGTGCCAGCAGTCCCCCTTTGAGCGGGAGCTCCTACAATGAGCAGTTCTTC
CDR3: CASSPPLSGSSYNEQFF

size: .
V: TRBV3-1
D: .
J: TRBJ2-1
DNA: TGTGCCAGCAGAAACAGCGAGAGCTCCTACAATGAGCGGTTCTTC
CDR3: CASRNSESSYNERFF

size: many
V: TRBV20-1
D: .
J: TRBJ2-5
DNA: TGCAGTGCTAGACAGTTCCAAGAGACCCAGTACTTC
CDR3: CSARQFQETQYF

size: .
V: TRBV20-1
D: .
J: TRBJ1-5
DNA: TGCAGTGCTAGAGTTGGCTGGGTATCCCAGCATTTT
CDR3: CSARVGWVSQHF

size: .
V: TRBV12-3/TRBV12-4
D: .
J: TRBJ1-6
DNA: TGTGCCAGCAAGGGAAAAGTGAATAATTCACCCCTCCACTTT
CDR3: CASKGKVNNSPLHF

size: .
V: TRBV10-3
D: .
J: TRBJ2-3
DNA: TGTGCCATCAGTGCACCCATCTTAGGTCGTAGGACAGATACGCAGTATTTT
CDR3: CAISAPILGRRTDTQYF